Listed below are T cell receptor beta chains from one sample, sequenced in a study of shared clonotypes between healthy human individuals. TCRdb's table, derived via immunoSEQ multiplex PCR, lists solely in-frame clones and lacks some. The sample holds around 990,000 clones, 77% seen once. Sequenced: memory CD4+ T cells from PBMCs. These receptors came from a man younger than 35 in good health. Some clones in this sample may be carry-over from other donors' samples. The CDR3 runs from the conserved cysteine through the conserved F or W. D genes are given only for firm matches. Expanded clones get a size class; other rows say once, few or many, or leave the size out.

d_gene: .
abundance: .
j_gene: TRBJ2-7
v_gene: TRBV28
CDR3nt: TGTGCCAGCAGTTTGCTGGGGGCGGGACGACAGCAGTACTTC
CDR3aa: CASSLLGAGRQQYF

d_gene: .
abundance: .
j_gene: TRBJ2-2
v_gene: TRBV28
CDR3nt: TGTGCCAGCAGTTTCAAGCGATCCGGGGAGCTGTTTTTT
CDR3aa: CASSFKRSGELFF

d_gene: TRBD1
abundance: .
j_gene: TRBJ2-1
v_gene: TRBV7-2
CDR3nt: TGTGCCAGCAGCCGGGACAGGGGTAGGAATGAGCAGTTCTTC
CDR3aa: CASSRDRGRNEQFF

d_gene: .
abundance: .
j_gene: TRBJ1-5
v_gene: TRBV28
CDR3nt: TGTGCCAGCAGGACGAAGAAGGGATCCAATCAGCCCCAGCATTTT
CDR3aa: CASRTKKGSNQPQHF

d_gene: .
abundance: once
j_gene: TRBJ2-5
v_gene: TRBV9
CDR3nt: TGTGCCAGCAGCTCTCGTAGCCTGGGGGAGACCCAGTACTTC
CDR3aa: CASSSRSLGETQYF

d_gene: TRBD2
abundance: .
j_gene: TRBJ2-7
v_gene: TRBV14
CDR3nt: TGTGCCAGCAGCCACCTTGGGACTAGCGGGAGGAGGAACTACGAGCAGTACTTC
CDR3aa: CASSHLGTSGRRNYEQYF

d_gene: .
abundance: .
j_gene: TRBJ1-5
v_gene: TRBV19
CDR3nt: TGTGCCAGTAGTATGGACGGGAATCAGCCCCAGCATTTT
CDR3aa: CASSMDGNQPQHF

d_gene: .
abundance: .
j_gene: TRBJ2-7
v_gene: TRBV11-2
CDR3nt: TGTGCCAGCAGCTTTACGACTAGGACCTACGAGCAGTACTTC
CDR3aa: CASSFTTRTYEQYF

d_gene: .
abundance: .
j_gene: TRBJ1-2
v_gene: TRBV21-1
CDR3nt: TGTGCCAGCAGCAATTGTGGCTACACCTTC
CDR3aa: CASSNCGYTF

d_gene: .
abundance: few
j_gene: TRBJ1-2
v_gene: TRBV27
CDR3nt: TGTGCCAGCAGTCAGTCCGGGACGGGAGGCTACACCTTC
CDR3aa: CASSQSGTGGYTF

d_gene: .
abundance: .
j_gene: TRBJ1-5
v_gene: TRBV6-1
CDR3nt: TGTGCCAGCGTCCCCTATAATAGCAATCAGCCCCAGCATTTT
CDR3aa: CASVPYNSNQPQHF

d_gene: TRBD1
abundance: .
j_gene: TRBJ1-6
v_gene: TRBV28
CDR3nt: TGTGCCAGCAGTTTACCAGGGGGTTCACCCCTCCACTTT
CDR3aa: CASSLPGGSPLHF

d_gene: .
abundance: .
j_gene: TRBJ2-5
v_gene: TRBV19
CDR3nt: TGTGCCAGTGCCGGGCCACCCATTGAGGAGACCCAGTACTTC
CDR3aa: CASAGPPIEETQYF

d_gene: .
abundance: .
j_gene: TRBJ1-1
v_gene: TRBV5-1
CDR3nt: TGCGCCAGCAGCCCCCTCATGGGCACTGAAGCTTTCTTT
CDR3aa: CASSPLMGTEAFF